What follows describes a single T cell receptor beta chain. This sample was taken from a study of technical replicates of blood from several donors. Clones were read by immunoSEQ multiplex PCR, and TCRdb kept only the in-frame ones, dropping some. This sample has roughly 56,000 clones, with approximately 87% found just once. This CDR3 has 13 amino acids. With 4 bases removed from V and 8 bases from J, the gap between germline ends came to 12 bases. Germline assignment: CDR1 SGHTA and CDR2 FQGTGA. This TCR was recovered from a human donor in good health. Some clones in this sample may be carry-over from other donors' samples. The chain recombines TRBV7-3 with TRBJ1-5; D is ambiguous. The material sequenced was PBMCs. The CDR3 sequence: CASSSHPAEPQHF. The CDR3 DNA reads TGTGCCAGCAGCTCCCACCCAGCGGAGCCCCAGCATTTT.